A single sample is the source of the 6 T cell receptor beta chains below, sequenced in a study of cytomegalovirus exposure and HLA in healthy donors. Both 60 Vbeta primers and 13 Jbeta primers went into the PCR. Sequencing used immunoSEQ multiplex PCR; TCRdb keeps in-frame clones, though not all of them. Of around 98,000 clones in the sample, roughly 77% were seen once. Sequencing used PBMCs. These TCRs come from a man aged 35 to 55 in good health and CMV-seronegative.

This clone has a handful of counts. The J gene is TRBJ1-3, the V gene TRBV5-5; D gene uncertain. V lost 1 base and J 0 bases, leaving 5 bases between the germline ends. Germline V gives CDR1 SGHKS, CDR2 YYEKEE (reference sequence). This CDR3 is built from 14 residues. The CDR3 here is CASSLSNSGNTIYF. CDR3 nucleotides: TGTGCCAGCAGCTTGTCTAACTCTGGAAACACCATATATTTT.

The V gene is TRBV4-3, the J gene TRBJ1-5, with no clear D. CDR3 length equals 14 residues. Germline CDR1 is LGHNA and CDR2 is YSLEER. V was trimmed by 0 bases and J by 4 bases, leaving 7 bases between them. In DNA, the CDR3 is TGCGCCAGCAGCCAAGATACTAGAAATCAGCCCCAGCATTTT. Its translation: CASSQDTRNQPQHF.

J is TRBJ2-5 and V is TRBV6-1; 8 positions match TRBD2. With 3 bases clipped from V and 7 bases from J, the junction kept 4 bases outside the gene matches. The length of the CDR3 is 13 residues. Germline CDR1 and CDR2: MNHNS and SASEGT. CDR3 DNA sequence: TGTGCCAGCAGTGACGGACTAGCAGCGACCCAGTACTTC. This encodes CASSDGLAATQYF.

The chain has TRBV5-4 and TRBJ2-1; 11 bases map to TRBD2. The length of the CDR3 is 18 residues. Germline V gene lookup returns CDR1 SGHNT and CDR2 YYREEE (reference sequence). Trimming at V came to 0 bases and at J to 0 bases, leaving 5 bases not matched to a gene. The CDR3: CASSLVLAGGRSYNEQFF. The CDR3 DNA sequence: TGTGCCAGCAGCTTGGTGCTAGCGGGGGGCCGCTCCTACAATGAGCAGTTCTTC.

The CDR3 reads CASSRGGQVKNEKLFF. The CDR3 nucleotides read TGTGCCAGCAGCCGGGGGGGTCAAGTCAAGAATGAAAAACTGTTTTTT. The chain recombines TRBV5-6 with TRBJ1-4, with D possibly being TRBD1 (5 bases). Germline CDR1 is SGHDT and CDR2 is YYEEEE. There are 16 residues in the CDR3. The V end was cut by 4 bases, the J end by 5 bases, with 18 bases between.

V is TRBV28 and J is TRBJ1-1; D gene uncertain. This CDR3 contains 13 residues. The ends were cut back, 8 bases at V and 1 base at J, with 11 bases in the middle. Germline CDR1 reads MDHEN; CDR2 reads SYDVKM. Here the CDR3 DNA reads TGTGCCAGCCGGGGTGGACGGAACACTGAAGCTTTCTTT. Translating it yields CASRGGRNTEAFF.